The next 4 T cell receptor beta chains were all read from a single sample in a study of beta chain features in type 1 diabetes. Study observations and caveats: Among all four CD4+ subsets, Type 1 diabetes patients had TCRB CDR3s that were moderately but significantly shorter.

No antigens are known for them. Sequencing targeted expressed TCRB transcripts, as all isolated RNA had been reverse transcribed. Profiling relied on immunoSEQ multiplex PCR, and the TCRdb table lists in-frame clones only, not all of them. The sample shows 300,000 to 350,000 clones, roughly 14% of them seen only once. Sequences were obtained from naive CD4+ T cells from blood. These receptors all come from a woman aged 18-29 years with type 1 diabetes.

The rearrangement uses TRBV18 and TRBJ1-5, with a possible D match to TRBD1 (6 bases). The V gene lost 3 bases and the J gene lost 2 bases, with 11 bases spanning the gap. The germline V gene has CDR1 KGHSH and CDR2 LQKENI. The CDR3 has 15 amino acids. The CDR3 loop is CASSPNEGGNQPQHF. CDR3 in DNA: TGTGCCAGCTCACCCAACGAGGGGGGCAATCAGCCCCAGCATTTT.

The V gene is TRBV18, the J gene TRBJ1-2, with a possible D match to TRBD1 (5 bases). Germline-derived CDR1 and CDR2 are KGHSH and LQKENI. Trimming pared 2 bases from V and 8 bases from J, leaving 18 bases between. This CDR3 contains 15 residues. CDR3 loop: CASSPRGSSRGGYTF. The CDR3 DNA follows: TGTGCCAGCTCACCAAGGGGCAGTTCACGCGGCGGCTACACCTTC.

The gene calls are TRBV18 and TRBJ1-5; D gene uncertain. CDR1 is KGHSH, CDR2 LQKENI, per germline. Between the trimmed V and J ends, which lost 0 bases and 0 bases, there was a span of 9 bases. This CDR3 contains 16 residues. The DNA for the CDR3 is TGTGCCAGCTCACCACCTTCGGTTTATAGCAATCAGCCCCAGCATTTT. It codes for CASSPPSVYSNQPQHF.

The chain uses TRBV19 and TRBJ1-2; weak D call: TRBD1 (5 bases). The V gene's germline CDR1 is LNHDA and CDR2 SQIVND (reference sequence). This CDR3 has 13 amino acids. The ends were cut back, 1 base at V and 4 bases at J, with 7 bases in the middle. For the CDR3, the DNA is TGTGCCAGTAGTATAGCAGGGATCTATGGCTACACCTTC. The encoded protein is CASSIAGIYGYTF. The full variable domain, its missing parts supplied by reference TRBV19 and TRBJ1-2, is DGGITQSPKYLFRKEGQNVTLSCEQNLNHDAMYWYRQDPGQGLRLIYYSQIVNDFQKGDIAEGYSVSREKKESFPLTVTSAQKNPTAFYLCASSIAGIYGYTFGSGTRLTVV.